This T cell receptor beta chain was recovered during a study of CD8+CD57+ T cells in acquired aplastic anemia. Across the study: DNA from sorted CD4+ and CD8+ cells averaged approximately 3.2 ug.

Study-wide results and limits: There were twenty-nine CD8+ CDR3 sequences that occurred in both patients and controls.

Germline V gene sequence: CDR1 LNHNV, CDR2 YYDKDF (reference sequence). This CDR3 region has 13 residues. Trimming removed 6 bases from V and 1 base from J, with 8 bases in between. This clonotype was detected a few times. The antigen is unknown. TCR beta VDJ combinations and CDR3 sequences were profiled from genomic DNA. TCRdb re-analysed the reads in MiXCR, keeping a single row per CDR3 protein. The sample shows around 130,000 distinct CDR3 sequences, over 45% of them seen only once. The sequencing sample was made of sorted CD4+, CD8+, or CD8+CD57+ T cells (not recorded which) from PBMCs. The source of this sequence is a human donor in good health, serving as a control. The rearrangement links TRBV15 to TRBJ2-3; no clear D gene. Written as DNA, the CDR3 is TGTGCCACCAGGGGATTCGGCACAGATACGCAGTATTTT. Protein product: CATRGFGTDTQYF.